One and the same sample provided the 18 T cell receptor beta chains below, sequenced in a study of beta chain features in type 1 diabetes (dated by TCRdb to the late 2010s). The study at large found these results: A moderate but significant shortening of TCRB CDR3 length was observed in type 1 diabetes patients in all four CD4+ subsets.

Library construction relied on the immunoSEQ multiplex PCR assay. The entire amount of isolated RNA was reverse transcribed using the High Capacity cDNA Reverse Transcription Kit, so the sequenced TCRB transcripts were expressed ones. TCRdb mirrors the immuneACCESS table, restricted to in-frame sequences. Some clones are absent from its copies; in checked studies, under half trace to an unresolved V gene, and the reason for the others is unknown. Across this sample there are about 340,000 clones, with approximately 15% seen only once. Together, the top ten hold roughly 0.015% of the sample. These receptors lack a known antigen. Sample: naive CD4+ T cells from blood. The cell subset or site label for this specimen denotes: true naive CD4+ T cells. These receptors all stem from a woman under 30 with type 1 diabetes.

A few counts support this clone. The chain joins TRBV18 to TRBJ2-7; no clear D gene. Germline CDR1 KGHSH, CDR2 LQKENI. The CDR3 covers 13 residues. V lost 3 bases and J lost 7, with 13 bases in between. The CDR3 nucleotides read TGTGCCAGCTCACCCTACGTGAACGAGGAGCAGTACTTC. Translated, it gives CASSPYVNEEQYF.

This clone came up a few times. The chain has TRBV28 and TRBJ1-1; D ambiguous. CDR1 and CDR2 from the germline V gene are MDHEN and SYDVKM. The CDR3 totals 14 residues. Trimming shortened V by 3 bases and J by 4 bases, and 12 bases separated the two germline ends. The CDR3 region has the DNA TGTGCCAGCAGTTTGATAGACCGCGGCACTGAAGCTTTCTTT. It is translated as CASSLIDRGTEAFF.

The genes are TRBV27 and TRBJ2-1, with 8 bases identical to TRBD1. Germline CDR1 reads MNHEY; CDR2 reads SMNVEV (reference sequence). CDR3 length equals 10 residues. The CDR3 DNA is TGTCGGACAGGGTACAATGAGCAGTTCTTC. It is translated as CRTGYNEQFF.

V gene TRBV5-6 combines with J gene TRBJ2-3, with 11 bases aligning to TRBD2. CDR3 length equals 18 residues. Trimming removed 3 bases from V and 6 bases from J; junction bases left unmatched: 15. Looked up from germline, CDR1 is SGHDT and CDR2 is YYEEEE. The chain's CDR3 is CASSSATSGAFLGDTQYF. CDR3 DNA sequence: TGTGCCAGCAGCTCCGCGACTAGCGGGGCCTTCCTGGGTGATACGCAGTATTTT. Full variable domain (outside the CDR3, taken from reference TRBV5-6 and TRBJ2-3): DAGVTQSPTHLIKTRGQQVTLRCSPKSGHDTVSWYQQALGQGPQFIFQYYEEEERQRGNFPDRFSGHQFPNYSSELNVNALLLGDSALYLCASSSATSGAFLGDTQYFGPGTRLTVL.

J is TRBJ2-5 and V is TRBV25-1; D unresolved. V was pared by 9 bases and J by 4 bases, with 27 bases between. Per the germline V gene, CDR1 is MGHDK and CDR2 is SYGVNS. CDR3 length equals 17 residues. Written as DNA, the CDR3 is TGTGCCAGAACTGAACCCGTCGACATCAGATCGTTAGAGACCCAGTACTTC. The encoded protein is CARTEPVDIRSLETQYF.

There are a few counts of this clone. The chain is built from TRBV6-5 and TRBJ2-1; TRBD1 aligns across 7 bases. Germline V gives CDR1 MNHEY, CDR2 SVGAGI. With 5 bases clipped from V and 8 bases from J, the junction kept 6 bases outside the gene matches. This CDR3 has 13 residues. The DNA of the CDR3 is TGTGCCAGCAGTAACCCGACAGGGTATGAGCAGTTCTTC. Its protein is CASSNPTGYEQFF.

This clone was seen a few times. The chain joins TRBV5-1 to TRBJ1-1; 10 bases agree with TRBD1. J was trimmed by 7 bases and V by 4 bases; bases with no gene match: 7. The CDR3 has 14 amino acids. The germline CDR1 and CDR2 sequences are SGHRS and YFSETQ. The CDR3 nucleotides read TGCGCCAGCAGCCTGACAGGGGGCAATGGTGAAGCTTTCTTT. Translation gives CASSLTGGNGEAFF.

This clone was seen many times. This rearrangement joins TRBV15 to TRBJ2-2; D gene ambiguous. With 2 bases removed from V and 6 bases from J, the gap between germline ends came to 4 bases. Germline V lookup: CDR1 LNHNV, CDR2 YYDKDF (reference sequence). This CDR3 contains 12 residues. CDR3 residues: CATSRNSGELFF. DNA of the CDR3: TGTGCCACCAGCAGAAACTCCGGGGAGCTGTTTTTT.

The chain carries TRBV11-2 and TRBJ2-7, with D possibly being TRBD2 (5 bases). Trimming stripped 1 base from V and 5 bases from J, with 9 bases between. The CDR3 consists of 13 residues. The germline V gene encodes CDR1 SGHAT and CDR2 FQNNGV. CDR3 region: CASSLGPGNEQYV. The CDR3, as DNA: TGTGCCAGCAGCTTAGGTCCGGGGAACGAGCAGTACGTC.

The chain recombines TRBV2 with TRBJ1-1; TRBD1 might be the D (6 bases). The germline V gene has CDR1 SNHLY and CDR2 FYNNEI. This CDR3 has 12 residues. V was trimmed by 9 bases and J by 0 bases, leaving 8 bases between them. CDR3 amino acids: CARQGLNTEAFF. In DNA form, the CDR3 reads TGTGCCAGACAGGGATTGAACACTGAAGCTTTCTTT.

A few counts support this clone. The rearrangement joins TRBV29-1 to TRBJ1-2; tentatively, D is TRBD1 (5 bases). This CDR3 has 14 residues. The V gene's germline CDR1 is SQVTM and CDR2 ANQGSEA. Trimming stripped 2 bases from V and 5 bases from J, with 15 bases between. The CDR3 region has the DNA TGCAGCGTTGAAATCGGGGGGACTGGTTATGGCTACACCTTC. Protein product: CSVEIGGTGYGYTF.

This chain links TRBV27 with TRBJ1-2, with 7 bases identical to TRBD1. Germline-derived CDR1 and CDR2 are MNHEY and SMNVEV (reference sequence). With V trimmed by 4 bases and J by 6 bases, 11 bases remained unmatched. This CDR3 spans 15 amino acids. The CDR3 bases are TGTGCCAGCAGTTCCTGGCGCACAGGGGAGGATGGCTACACCTTC. It codes for CASSSWRTGEDGYTF.

The J gene is TRBJ1-4, the V gene TRBV4-1, with 8 nucleotides matching TRBD1. Trimming took 0 bases from V and 7 from J; bases not matched to a gene: 10. Germline V CDR1 and CDR2: MGHRA, YSYEKL. There are 17 residues in the CDR3. CDR3 bases: TGCGCCAGCAGCCAAGATGTTTCGACAGGGGATTCTGAAAAACTGTTTTTT. Translation gives CASSQDVSTGDSEKLFF.

This clone has only a few counts. The J gene is TRBJ2-3, the V gene TRBV19; the match to TRBD1 covers 9 bases. The CDR3 has 15 amino acids. The germline V gene encodes CDR1 LNHDA and CDR2 SQIVND (reference sequence). V was pared by 10 bases and J by 1 base, with 9 bases of the junction left unmatched. This chain's CDR3 is CATIGDRVGTDTQYF. As DNA, the CDR3 is TGTGCCACTATAGGGGACAGGGTTGGCACAGATACGCAGTATTTT.

This rearrangement joins TRBV18 to TRBJ1-2; the match to TRBD1 covers 8 bases. CDR1 and CDR2 from the germline V gene are KGHSH and LQKENI. With V trimmed by 2 bases and J by 8 bases, 4 bases remained unmatched. The CDR3 consists of 13 residues. The CDR3 nucleotides are TGTGCCAGCTCACCATTGGACAGGGAAGGCTACACCTTC. This codes for CASSPLDREGYTF.

This clone has just a few counts. The chain links TRBV5-1 to TRBJ2-7; D is unresolved. Germline V lookup: CDR1 SGHRS, CDR2 YFSETQ. V dropped 5 bases and J dropped 3 bases, with 6 bases sitting between them. The CDR3 spans 11 residues. CDR3 nucleotides: TGCGCCAGCAGATATCTCTACGAGCAGTACTTC. It encodes CASRYLYEQYF.

The rearrangement joins TRBV14 to TRBJ2-1; 9 bases map to TRBD1. The CDR3 has 16 amino acids. Germline trimming cut 4 bases from V and 8 bases from J; bases unmatched to any gene: 12. Per germline, CDR1 SGHDN and CDR2 FVKESK. The CDR3 here is CASSPDRGSLFYEQFF. The CDR3 region has the DNA TGTGCCAGCAGCCCGGACAGGGGAAGCTTGTTCTATGAGCAGTTCTTC.

This clone showed up just a few times. The chain couples TRBV14 to TRBJ1-1; weak D call: TRBD1 (6 bases). The CDR3 is made up of 16 amino acids. From germline, CDR1 is SGHDN and CDR2 FVKESK. V shed 0 bases and J shed 0 bases, with 11 bases lying between them. The CDR3, as DNA: TGTGCCAGCAGCCAAGATCTAGGACAGATGAACACTGAAGCTTTCTTT. Protein sequence: CASSQDLGQMNTEAFF.